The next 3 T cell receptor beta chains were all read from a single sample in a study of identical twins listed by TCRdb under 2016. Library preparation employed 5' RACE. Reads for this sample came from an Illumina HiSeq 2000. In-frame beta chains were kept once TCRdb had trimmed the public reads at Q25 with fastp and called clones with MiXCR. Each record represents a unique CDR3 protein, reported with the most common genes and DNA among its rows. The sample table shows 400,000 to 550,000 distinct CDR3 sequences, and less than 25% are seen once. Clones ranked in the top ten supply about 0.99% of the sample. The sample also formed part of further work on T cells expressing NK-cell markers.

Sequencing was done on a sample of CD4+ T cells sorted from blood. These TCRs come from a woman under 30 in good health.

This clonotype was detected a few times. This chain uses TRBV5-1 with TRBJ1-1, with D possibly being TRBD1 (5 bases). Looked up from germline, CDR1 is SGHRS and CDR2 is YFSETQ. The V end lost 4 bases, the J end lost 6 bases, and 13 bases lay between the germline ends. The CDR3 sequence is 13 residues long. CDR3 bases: TGCGCCAGCAGCCTGACAGACAGTGCTGAAGCTTTCTTT. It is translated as CASSLTDSAEAFF.

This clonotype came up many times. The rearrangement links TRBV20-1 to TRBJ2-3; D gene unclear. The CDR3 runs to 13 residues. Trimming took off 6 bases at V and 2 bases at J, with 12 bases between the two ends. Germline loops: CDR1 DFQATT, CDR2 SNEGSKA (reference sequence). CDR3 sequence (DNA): TGCAGTGCCCTCCACCCCCCCACAGATACGCAGTATTTT. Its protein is CSALHPPTDTQYF.

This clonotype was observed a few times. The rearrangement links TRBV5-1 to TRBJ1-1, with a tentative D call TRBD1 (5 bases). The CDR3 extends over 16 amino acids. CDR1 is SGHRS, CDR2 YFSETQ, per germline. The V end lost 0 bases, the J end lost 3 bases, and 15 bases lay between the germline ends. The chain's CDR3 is CASSLVASGLDTEAFF. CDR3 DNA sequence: TGCGCCAGCAGCTTGGTAGCGTCAGGGTTGGACACTGAAGCTTTCTTT. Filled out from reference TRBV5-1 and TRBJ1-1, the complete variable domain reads KAGVTQTPRYLIKTRGQQVTLSCSPISGHRSVSWYQQTPGQGLQFLFEYFSETQRNKGNFPGRFSGRQFSNSRSEMNVSTLELGDSALYLCASSLVASGLDTEAFFGQGTRLTVV.